Detailed here is one T cell receptor (beta chain). The data stem from a study of blood T cell repertoires in COVID-19. On the study more broadly: Acute and convalescent COVID-19 specimens originated in the United States, Italy and Spain.

The assay was immunoSEQ multiplex PCR, and TCRdb's table has in-frame clones only and misses some. The sample lists roughly 330,000 clones, around 83% seen once, with 1.2% in the top ten. This CDR3 has 16 residues. V gave up 5 bases and J gave up 1 base; unmatched junction bases: 8. Germline lookup yields CDR1 SGHTA and CDR2 FQGNSA. The V and J genes are TRBV7-2 and TRBJ2-3; TRBD1 aligns across 8 bases. This clonotype was sampled from a woman between 45 and 65 years old with acute or convalescent COVID-19. The sample comprised peripheral blood. The CDR3 here is CASSARRGPGTDTQYF. CDR3 nucleotides: TGTGCCAGCAGCGCGCGCAGGGGGCCGGGCACAGATACGCAGTATTTT.